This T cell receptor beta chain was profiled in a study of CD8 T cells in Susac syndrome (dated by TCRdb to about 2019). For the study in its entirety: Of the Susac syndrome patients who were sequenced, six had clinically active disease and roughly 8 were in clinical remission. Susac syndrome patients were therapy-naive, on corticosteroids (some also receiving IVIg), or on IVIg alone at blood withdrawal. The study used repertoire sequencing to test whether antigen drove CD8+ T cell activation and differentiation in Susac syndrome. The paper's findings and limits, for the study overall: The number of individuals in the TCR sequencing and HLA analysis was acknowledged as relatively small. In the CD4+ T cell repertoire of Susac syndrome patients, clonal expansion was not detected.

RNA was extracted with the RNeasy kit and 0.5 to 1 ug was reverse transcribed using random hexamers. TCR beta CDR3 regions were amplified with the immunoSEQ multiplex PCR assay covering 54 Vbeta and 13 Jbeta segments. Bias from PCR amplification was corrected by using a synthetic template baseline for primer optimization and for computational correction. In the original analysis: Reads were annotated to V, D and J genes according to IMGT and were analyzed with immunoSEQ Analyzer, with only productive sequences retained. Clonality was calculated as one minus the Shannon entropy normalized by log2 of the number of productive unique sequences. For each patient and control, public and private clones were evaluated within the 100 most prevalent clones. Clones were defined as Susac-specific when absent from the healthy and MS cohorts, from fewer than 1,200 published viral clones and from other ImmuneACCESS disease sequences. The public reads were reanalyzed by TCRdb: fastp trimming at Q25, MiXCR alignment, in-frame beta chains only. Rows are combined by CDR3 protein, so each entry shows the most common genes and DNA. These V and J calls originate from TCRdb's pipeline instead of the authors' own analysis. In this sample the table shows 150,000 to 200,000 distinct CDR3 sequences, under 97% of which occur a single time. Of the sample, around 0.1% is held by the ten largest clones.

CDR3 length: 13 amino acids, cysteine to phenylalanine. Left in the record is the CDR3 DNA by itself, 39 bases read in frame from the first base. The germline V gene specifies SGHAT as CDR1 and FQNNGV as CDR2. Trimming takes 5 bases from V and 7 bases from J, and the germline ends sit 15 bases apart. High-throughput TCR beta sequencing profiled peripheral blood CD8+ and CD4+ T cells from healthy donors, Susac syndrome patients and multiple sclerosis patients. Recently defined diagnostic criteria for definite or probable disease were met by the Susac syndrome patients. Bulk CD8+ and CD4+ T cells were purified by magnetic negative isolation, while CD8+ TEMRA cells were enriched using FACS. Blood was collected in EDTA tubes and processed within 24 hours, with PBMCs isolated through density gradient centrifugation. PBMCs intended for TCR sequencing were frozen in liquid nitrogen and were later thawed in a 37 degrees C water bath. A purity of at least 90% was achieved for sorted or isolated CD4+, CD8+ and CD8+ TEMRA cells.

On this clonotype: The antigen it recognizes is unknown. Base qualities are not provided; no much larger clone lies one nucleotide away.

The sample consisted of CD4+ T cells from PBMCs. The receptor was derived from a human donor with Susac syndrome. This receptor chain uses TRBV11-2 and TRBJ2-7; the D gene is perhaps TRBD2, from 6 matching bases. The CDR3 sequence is CASSLRAGLEQYF. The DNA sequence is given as TGTGCCAGCAGCCTGAGGGCGGGACTTGAGCAGTACTTC.